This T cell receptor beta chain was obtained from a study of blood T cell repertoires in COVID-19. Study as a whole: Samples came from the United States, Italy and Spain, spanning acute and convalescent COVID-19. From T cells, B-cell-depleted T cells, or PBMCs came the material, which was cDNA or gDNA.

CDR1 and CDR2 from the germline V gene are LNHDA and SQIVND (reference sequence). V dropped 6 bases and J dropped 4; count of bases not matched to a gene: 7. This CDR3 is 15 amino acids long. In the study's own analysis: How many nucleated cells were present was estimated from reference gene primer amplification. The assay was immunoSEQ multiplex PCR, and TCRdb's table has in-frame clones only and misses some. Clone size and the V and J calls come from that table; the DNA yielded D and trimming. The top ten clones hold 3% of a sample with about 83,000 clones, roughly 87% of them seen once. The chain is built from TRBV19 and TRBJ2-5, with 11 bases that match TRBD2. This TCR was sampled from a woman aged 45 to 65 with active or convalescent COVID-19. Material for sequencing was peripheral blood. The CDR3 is CASSDLAGGGETQYF. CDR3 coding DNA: TGTGCCAGTAGCGATCTAGCGGGGGGTGGAGAGACCCAGTACTTC.